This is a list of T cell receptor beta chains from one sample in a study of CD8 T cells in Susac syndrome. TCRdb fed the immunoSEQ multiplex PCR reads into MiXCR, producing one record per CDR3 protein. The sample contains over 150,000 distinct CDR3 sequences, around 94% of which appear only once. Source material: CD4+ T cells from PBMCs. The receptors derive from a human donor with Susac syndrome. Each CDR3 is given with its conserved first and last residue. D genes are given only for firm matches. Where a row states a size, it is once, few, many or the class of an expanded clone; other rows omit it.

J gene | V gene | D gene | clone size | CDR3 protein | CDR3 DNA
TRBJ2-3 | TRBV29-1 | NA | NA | CSVDQRTSTDTQYF | TGCAGCGTTGACCAGCGGACCTCCACAGATACGCAGTATTTT
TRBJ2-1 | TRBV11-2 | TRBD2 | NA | CASSPQLAGVNEQFF | TGTGCCAGCAGCCCTCAACTAGCGGGAGTCAATGAGCAGTTCTTC
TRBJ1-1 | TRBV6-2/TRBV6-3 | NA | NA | CASSTGRHTEAFF | TGTGCCAGCAGTACAGGGCGGCACACTGAAGCTTTCTTT
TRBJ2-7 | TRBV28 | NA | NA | CASSFNGVYEQYF | TGTGCCAGCAGTTTTAATGGGGTGTACGAGCAGTACTTC
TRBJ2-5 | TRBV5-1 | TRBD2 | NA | CASSSGLERETQYF | TGCGCCAGCAGCTCAGGACTAGAACGGGAGACCCAGTACTTC
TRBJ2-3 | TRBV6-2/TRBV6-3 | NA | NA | CASTQADTQYF | TGTGCCAGCACCCAAGCAGATACGCAGTATTTT
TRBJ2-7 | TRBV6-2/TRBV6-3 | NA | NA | CASSYSRGHPDEQYF | TGTGCCAGCAGTTACTCCCGGGGCCATCCCGACGAGCAGTACTTC
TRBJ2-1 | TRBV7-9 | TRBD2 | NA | CASSLGSGRASEQFF | TGTGCCAGCAGCTTAGGTAGCGGGAGGGCCTCTGAGCAGTTCTTC
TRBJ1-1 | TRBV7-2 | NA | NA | CASSPRETEAFF | TGTGCCAGCAGCCCCCGGGAAACTGAAGCTTTCTTT
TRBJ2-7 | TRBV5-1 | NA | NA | CASSFSGGVYEQYF | TGCGCCAGCAGCTTCAGCGGCGGGGTTTACGAGCAGTACTTC
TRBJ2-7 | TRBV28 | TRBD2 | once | CASSLSIGTSGSRHEQYF | TGTGCCAGCAGTTTATCGATAGGGACTAGCGGGAGCAGGCACGAGCAGTACTTC
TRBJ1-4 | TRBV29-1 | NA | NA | CSVSPDTGGSKKLFF | TGCAGCGTCTCGCCGGACACTGGGGGAAGTAAAAAACTGTTTTTT
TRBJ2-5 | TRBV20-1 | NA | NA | CSATPGSGQETQYF | TGCAGTGCTACCCCCGGCAGTGGCCAAGAGACCCAGTACTTC
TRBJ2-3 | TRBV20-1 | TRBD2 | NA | CSARDFGGGDTQYF | TGCAGTGCTAGAGACTTCGGGGGGGGAGATACGCAGTATTTT
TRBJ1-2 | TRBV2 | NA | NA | CASTGFQGYTF | TGTGCCAGCACAGGGTTCCAAGGCTACACCTTC
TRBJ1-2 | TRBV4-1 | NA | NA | CASSQFGGSGGYTF | TGCGCCAGCAGCCAATTTGGGGGGAGTGGTGGCTACACCTTC
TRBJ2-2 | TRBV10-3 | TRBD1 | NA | CAITQSPTGGKESGELFF | TGTGCCATCACTCAATCGCCCACAGGGGGCAAAGAGTCCGGGGAGCTGTTTTTT
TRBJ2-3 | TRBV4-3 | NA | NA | CASSQGGYRTDTQYF | TGCGCCAGCAGCCAAGGGGGGTATCGGACAGATACGCAGTATTTT
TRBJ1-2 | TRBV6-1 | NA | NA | CASSEAKGRYGYTF | TGTGCCAGCAGTGAAGCAAAGGGACGGTATGGCTACACCTTC
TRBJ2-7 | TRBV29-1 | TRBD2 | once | CSVAPGLSIYEQYF | TGCAGCGTTGCGCCGGGACTATCTATTTACGAGCAGTACTTC
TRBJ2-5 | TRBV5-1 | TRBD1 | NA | CASVRSGTGALQETQYF | TGCGCCAGCGTACGTTCCGGGACAGGGGCTCTACAAGAGACCCAGTACTTC
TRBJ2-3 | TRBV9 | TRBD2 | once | CASSSIAGAGGTDTQYF | TGTGCCAGCAGCTCTATAGCGGGGGCGGGAGGCACAGATACGCAGTATTTT
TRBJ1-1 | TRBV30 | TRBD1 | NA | CAWNRGRRDTEAFF | TGTGCCTGGAACAGGGGGCGCCGGGACACTGAAGCTTTCTTT
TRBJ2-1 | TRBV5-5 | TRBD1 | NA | CASSDRGPVNEQFF | TGTGCCAGCAGCGACAGGGGGCCGGTCAATGAGCAGTTCTTC
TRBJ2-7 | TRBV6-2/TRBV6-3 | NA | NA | CASSGAGDRAVQYF | TGTGCCAGCAGTGGAGCGGGGGACAGGGCGGTGCAGTACTTC
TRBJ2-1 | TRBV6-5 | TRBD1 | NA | CASSYDRGLGNEQFF | TGTGCCAGCAGTTACGACAGGGGTTTGGGGAATGAGCAGTTCTTC
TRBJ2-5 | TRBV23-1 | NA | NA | CASSQSSGHPIQETQYF | TGCGCCAGCAGTCAATCGTCGGGACACCCAATCCAAGAGACCCAGTACTTC
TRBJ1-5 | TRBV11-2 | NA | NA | CASRFWESNNQPQHF | TGTGCCAGCAGGTTCTGGGAGTCTAACAATCAGCCCCAGCATTTT
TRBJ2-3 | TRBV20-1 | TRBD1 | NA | CSAGGQGGKDTQYF | TGCAGTGCTGGGGGACAGGGGGGAAAAGATACGCAGTATTTT
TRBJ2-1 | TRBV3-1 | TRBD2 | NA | CASSPRDSRGSGNEQFF | TGTGCCAGCAGCCCTCGGGACTCCCGCGGGAGTGGGAATGAGCAGTTCTTC
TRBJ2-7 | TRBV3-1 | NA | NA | CASSPRTAQGSEQYF | TGTGCCAGCAGCCCTCGGACCGCTCAGGGATCCGAGCAGTACTTC
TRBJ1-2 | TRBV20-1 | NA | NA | CSARDSSIPYGYTF | TGCAGTGCTAGGGACAGCTCAATCCCTTATGGCTACACCTTC
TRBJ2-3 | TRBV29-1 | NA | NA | CSVRPGVLDTDTQYF | TGCAGCGTTCGCCCAGGGGTATTGGACACAGATACGCAGTATTTT
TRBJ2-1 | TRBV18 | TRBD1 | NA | CASSPPGQGTDEQFF | TGTGCCAGCTCACCACCGGGACAGGGTACCGATGAGCAGTTCTTC
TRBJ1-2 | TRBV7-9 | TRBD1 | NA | CASTWGSSGTEGYTF | TGTGCCAGCACTTGGGGGTCTTCCGGGACAGAAGGCTACACCTTC
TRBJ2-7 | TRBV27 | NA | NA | CASSPRDRRREQYF | TGTGCCAGCAGTCCGAGGGACCGGCGACGGGAGCAGTACTTC
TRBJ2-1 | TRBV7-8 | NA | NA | CASSSGRIVREQFF | TGTGCCAGCAGCTCGGGACGGATAGTCCGGGAGCAGTTCTTC
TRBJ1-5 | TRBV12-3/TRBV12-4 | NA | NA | CASSVSNQPQHF | TGTGCCAGCAGCGTTAGCAATCAGCCCCAGCATTTT
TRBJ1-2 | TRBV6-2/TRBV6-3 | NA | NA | CASNQPTGTPYGYTF | TGTGCCAGCAATCAGCCAACCGGGACCCCATATGGCTACACCTTC
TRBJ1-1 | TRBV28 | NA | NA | CASSPLVRKAFF | TGTGCCAGCAGTCCCCTCGTCAGAAAAGCTTTCTTT
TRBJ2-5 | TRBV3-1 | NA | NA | CASSQEAQETQYF | TGTGCCAGCAGCCAAGAGGCCCAAGAGACCCAGTACTTC
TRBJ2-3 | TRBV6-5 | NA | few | CASSYGSTDTQYF | TGTGCCAGCAGTTACGGGAGCACAGATACGCAGTATTTT
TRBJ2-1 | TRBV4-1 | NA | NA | CASSQGGKTPQFF | TGCGCCAGCAGCCAAGGAGGCAAAACCCCCCAGTTCTTC
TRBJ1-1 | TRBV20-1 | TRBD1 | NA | CSAGDRADTEAFF | TGCAGTGCTGGGGACAGGGCGGACACTGAAGCTTTCTTT
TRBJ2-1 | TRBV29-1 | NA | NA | CSVEAFPGTGDEQFF | TGCAGCGTTGAAGCCTTCCCAGGGACTGGGGATGAGCAGTTCTTC
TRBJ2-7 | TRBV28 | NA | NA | CASSLGSLTYEQYF | TGTGCCAGCAGTTTGGGCTCCCTAACCTACGAGCAGTACTTC
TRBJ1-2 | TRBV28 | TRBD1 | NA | CARTGVRVNYGYTF | TGTGCCAGGACAGGGGTTCGAGTTAACTATGGCTACACCTTC
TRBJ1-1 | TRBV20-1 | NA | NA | CSARQDPNTEAFF | TGCAGTGCTAGACAGGATCCTAACACTGAAGCTTTCTTT
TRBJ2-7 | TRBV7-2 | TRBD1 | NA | CASSFTGGEQYF | TGTGCCAGCAGTTTTACAGGGGGCGAGCAGTACTTC
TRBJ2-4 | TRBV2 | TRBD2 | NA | CASSEGGGTQNIQYF | TGTGCCAGCAGTGAAGGGGGGGGGACCCAAAACATTCAGTACTTC
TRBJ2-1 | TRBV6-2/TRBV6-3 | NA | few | CASSYLGNEQFF | TGTGCCAGCAGTTACCTGGGCAATGAGCAGTTCTTC
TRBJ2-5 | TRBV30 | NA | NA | CAWSTSTRVGARTQYF | TGTGCCTGGAGTACCTCGACTCGCGTGGGGGCGAGGACCCAGTACTTC
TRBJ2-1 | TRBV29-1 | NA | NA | CSVPRSLWENEQFF | TGCAGCGTTCCAAGGAGTCTCTGGGAGAATGAGCAGTTCTTC